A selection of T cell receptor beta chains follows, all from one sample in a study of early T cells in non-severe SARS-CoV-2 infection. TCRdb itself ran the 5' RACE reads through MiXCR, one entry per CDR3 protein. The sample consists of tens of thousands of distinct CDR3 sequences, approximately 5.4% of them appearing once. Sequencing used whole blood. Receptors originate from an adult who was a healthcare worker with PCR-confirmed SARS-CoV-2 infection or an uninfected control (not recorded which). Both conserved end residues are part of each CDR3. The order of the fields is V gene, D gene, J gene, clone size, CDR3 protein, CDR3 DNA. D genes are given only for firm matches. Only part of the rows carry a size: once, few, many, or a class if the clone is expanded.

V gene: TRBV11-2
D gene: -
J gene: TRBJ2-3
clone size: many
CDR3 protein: CASSPLRGGTADTQYF
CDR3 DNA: TGTGCCAGCAGCCCACTTCGAGGCGGGACGGCAGATACGCAGTATTTT

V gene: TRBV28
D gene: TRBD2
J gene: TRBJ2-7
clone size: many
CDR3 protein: CASRGSGSGIYEQYF
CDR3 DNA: TGTGCCAGCAGGGGTAGCGGGAGTGGTATTTACGAGCAGTACTTC

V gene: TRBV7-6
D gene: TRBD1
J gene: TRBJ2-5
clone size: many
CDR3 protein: CASSLHWTGDQETQYF
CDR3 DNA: TGTGCCAGCAGCTTACATTGGACAGGGGACCAAGAGACCCAGTACTTC

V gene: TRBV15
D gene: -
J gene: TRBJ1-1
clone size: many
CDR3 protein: CATSSGGDTEAFF
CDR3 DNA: TGTGCCACCAGCAGTGGGGGCGACACTGAAGCTTTCTTT

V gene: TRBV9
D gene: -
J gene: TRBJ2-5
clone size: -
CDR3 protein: CASSVNWGQETQYF
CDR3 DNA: TGTGCCAGCAGCGTAAACTGGGGCCAAGAGACCCAGTACTTC

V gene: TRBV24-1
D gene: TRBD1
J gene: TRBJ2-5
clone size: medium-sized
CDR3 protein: CATSGTGVVGETQYF
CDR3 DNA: TGTGCCACCAGTGGGACAGGGGTGGTCGGAGAGACCCAGTACTTC

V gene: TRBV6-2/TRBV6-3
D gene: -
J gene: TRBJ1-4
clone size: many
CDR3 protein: CASSFPGHPDGKLFF
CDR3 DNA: TGTGCCAGCAGTTTCCCGGGACATCCGGATGGAAAACTGTTTTTT

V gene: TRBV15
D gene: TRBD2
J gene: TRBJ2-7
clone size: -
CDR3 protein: CATSNKLAGLYEQYF
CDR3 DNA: TGTGCCACCAGCAACAAACTAGCGGGCCTCTACGAGCAGTACTTC

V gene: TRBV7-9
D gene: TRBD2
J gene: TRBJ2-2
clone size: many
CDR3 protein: CASRDVAGEAIVGELFF
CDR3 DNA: TGTGCCAGCCGCGATGTAGCGGGAGAGGCGATAGTCGGGGAGCTGTTTTTT

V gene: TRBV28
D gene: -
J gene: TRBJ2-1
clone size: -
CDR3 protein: CASSLPSGATIPREQFF
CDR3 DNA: TGTGCCAGCAGTTTGCCGTCGGGGGCGACCATACCTCGTGAGCAGTTCTTC

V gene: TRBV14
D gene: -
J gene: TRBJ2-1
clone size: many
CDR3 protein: CASSQEPGLGNNEQFF
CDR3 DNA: TGTGCCAGCAGCCAAGAACCAGGCCTGGGGAACAATGAGCAGTTCTTC

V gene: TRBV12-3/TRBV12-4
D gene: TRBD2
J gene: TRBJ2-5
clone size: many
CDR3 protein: CASSFGTSGRRAGQETQYF
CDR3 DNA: TGTGCCAGCAGTTTCGGGACTAGCGGGAGGCGAGCGGGACAAGAGACCCAGTACTTC

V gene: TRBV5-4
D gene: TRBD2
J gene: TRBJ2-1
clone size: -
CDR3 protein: CASSLLAVSYNEQFF
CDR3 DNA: TGTGCCAGCAGCTTACTAGCGGTTTCCTACAATGAGCAGTTCTTC

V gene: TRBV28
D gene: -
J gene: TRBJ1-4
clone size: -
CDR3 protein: CASSPRLRGTNEKLFF
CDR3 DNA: TGTGCCAGCAGCCCCCGATTGAGGGGAACTAATGAAAAACTGTTTTTT

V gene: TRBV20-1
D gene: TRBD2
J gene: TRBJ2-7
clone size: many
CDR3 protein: CSAAGTSEEQYF
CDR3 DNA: TGCAGTGCTGCTGGCACTAGCGAAGAGCAGTACTTC

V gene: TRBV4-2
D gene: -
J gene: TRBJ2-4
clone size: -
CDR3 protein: CASSQGGGNIQYF
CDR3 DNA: TGTGCCAGCAGCCAGGGAGGGGGGAACATTCAGTACTTC

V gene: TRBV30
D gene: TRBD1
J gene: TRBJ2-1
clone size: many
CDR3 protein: CAWNRDSNEQFF
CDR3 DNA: TGTGCCTGGAACCGGGACAGCAATGAGCAGTTCTTC

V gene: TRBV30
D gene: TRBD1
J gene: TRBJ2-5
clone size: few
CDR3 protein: CAWRGKGARPAQYF
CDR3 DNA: TGTGCCTGGAGGGGGAAGGGGGCGCGTCCTGCCCAGTACTTC

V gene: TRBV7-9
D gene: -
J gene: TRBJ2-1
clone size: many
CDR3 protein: CASSTGRYNEQFF
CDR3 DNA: TGTGCCAGCAGCACGGGACGCTACAATGAGCAGTTCTTC

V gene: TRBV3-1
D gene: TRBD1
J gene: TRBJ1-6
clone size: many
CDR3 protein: CASSKKQGNNSPLHF
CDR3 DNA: TGTGCCAGCAGCAAGAAACAGGGGAATAATTCACCCCTCCACTTT

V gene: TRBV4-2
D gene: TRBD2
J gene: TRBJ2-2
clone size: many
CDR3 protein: CASRKLAGEAGELFF
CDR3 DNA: TGTGCCAGCAGAAAACTAGCGGGAGAGGCCGGGGAGCTGTTTTTT

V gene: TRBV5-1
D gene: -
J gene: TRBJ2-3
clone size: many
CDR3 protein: CASSPTGRADTQYF
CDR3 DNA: TGCGCCAGCAGCCCCACAGGGAGGGCAGATACGCAGTATTTT

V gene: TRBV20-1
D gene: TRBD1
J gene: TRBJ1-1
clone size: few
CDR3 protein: CSALTGVNTEAFF
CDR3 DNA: TGCAGTGCCCTGACAGGGGTGAACACTGAAGCTTTCTTT

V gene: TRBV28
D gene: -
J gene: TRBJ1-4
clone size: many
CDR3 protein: CASSLRGFGYDEKLFF
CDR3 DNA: TGTGCCAGCAGTTTAAGAGGGTTTGGTTACGATGAAAAACTGTTTTTT

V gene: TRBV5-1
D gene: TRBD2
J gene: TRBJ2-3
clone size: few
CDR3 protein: CASSFAGDTDTQYF
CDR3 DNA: TGTGCCAGCAGCTTTGCGGGAGACACAGATACGCAGTATTTT

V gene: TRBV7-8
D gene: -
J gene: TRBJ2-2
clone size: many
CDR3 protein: CASSLGGSTGGLGLFF
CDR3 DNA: TGTGCCAGCAGCTTAGGGGGGTCAACCGGCGGCTTAGGGCTGTTTTTT

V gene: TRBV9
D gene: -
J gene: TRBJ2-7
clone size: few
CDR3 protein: CASSADGLGEQYF
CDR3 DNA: TGTGCCAGCAGTGCCGACGGCCTTGGGGAGCAGTACTTC

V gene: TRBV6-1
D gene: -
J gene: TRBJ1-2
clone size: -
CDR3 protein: CASRDRANYGYTF
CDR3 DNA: TGTGCCAGCAGAGACCGAGCTAACTATGGCTACACCTTC

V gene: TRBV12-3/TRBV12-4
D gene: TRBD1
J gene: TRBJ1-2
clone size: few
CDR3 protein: CASSLRGHNGYTF
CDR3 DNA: TGTGCCAGCAGTTTAAGGGGGCATAATGGCTACACCTTC

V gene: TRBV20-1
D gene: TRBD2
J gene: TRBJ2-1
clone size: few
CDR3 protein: CSAAWGLAEREQFF
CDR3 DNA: TGCAGTGCTGCCTGGGGACTAGCGGAAAGGGAGCAGTTCTTC

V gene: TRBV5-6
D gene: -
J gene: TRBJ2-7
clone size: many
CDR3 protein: CASSLPLGRADEQYF
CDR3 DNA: TGTGCCAGCAGCCTCCCTTTGGGCAGGGCGGACGAGCAGTACTTC

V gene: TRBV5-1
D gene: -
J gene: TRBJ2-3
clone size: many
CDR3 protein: CASSRFLGVQGRPDTQYF
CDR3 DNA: TGCGCCAGCAGCCGGTTTCTGGGAGTACAGGGTCGCCCGGATACGCAGTATTTT

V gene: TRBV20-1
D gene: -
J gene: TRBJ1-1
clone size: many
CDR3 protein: CSARDLTGTNTEAFF
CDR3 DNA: TGCAGTGCTAGAGATCTCACAGGGACTAACACTGAAGCTTTCTTT

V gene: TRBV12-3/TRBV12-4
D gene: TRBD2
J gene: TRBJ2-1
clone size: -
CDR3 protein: CASIVAGVNNEQFF
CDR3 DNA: TGTGCCAGCATTGTAGCGGGGGTAAACAATGAGCAGTTCTTC

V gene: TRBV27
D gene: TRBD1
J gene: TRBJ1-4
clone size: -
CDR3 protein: CASSIAGQAEGEKLFF
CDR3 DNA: TGTGCCAGCAGTATCGCGGGACAGGCGGAAGGGGAAAAACTGTTTTTT

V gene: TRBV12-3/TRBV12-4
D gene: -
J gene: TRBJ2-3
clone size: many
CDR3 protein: CASSYSDTQYF
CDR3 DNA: TGTGCCAGCAGTTATTCAGATACGCAGTATTTT

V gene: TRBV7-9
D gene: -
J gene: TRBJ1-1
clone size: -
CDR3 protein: CASSKGQNTEAFF
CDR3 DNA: TGTGCCAGCAGCAAGGGGCAGAACACTGAAGCTTTCTTT

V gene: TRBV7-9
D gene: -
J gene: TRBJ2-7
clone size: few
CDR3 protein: CASSNSWGEEQYF
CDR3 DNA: TGTGCCAGCAGCAACTCGTGGGGGGAGGAGCAGTACTTC

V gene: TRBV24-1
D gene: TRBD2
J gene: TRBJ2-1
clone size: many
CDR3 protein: CATRGLAPDSSYNEQFF
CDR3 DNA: TGTGCCACCAGGGGACTAGCGCCTGATAGCTCCTACAATGAGCAGTTCTTC

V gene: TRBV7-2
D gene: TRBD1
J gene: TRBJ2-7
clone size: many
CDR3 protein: CASSSRTGPAYEQYF
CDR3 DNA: TGTGCCAGCAGCAGCCGGACAGGGCCAGCCTACGAGCAGTACTTC

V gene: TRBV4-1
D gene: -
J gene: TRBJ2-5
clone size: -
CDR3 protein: CASSHPEQTQYF
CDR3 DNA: TGCGCCAGCAGCCACCCCGAGCAGACCCAGTACTTC

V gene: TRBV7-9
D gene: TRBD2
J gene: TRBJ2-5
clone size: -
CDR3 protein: CASSSTSGRAWETQYF
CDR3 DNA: TGTGCCAGCAGCTCAACTAGCGGGAGGGCCTGGGAGACCCAGTACTTC

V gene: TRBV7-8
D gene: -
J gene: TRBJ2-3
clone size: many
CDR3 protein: CASSSQPPSTDTQYF
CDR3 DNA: TGTGCCAGCAGCTCGCAGCCCCCTAGCACAGATACGCAGTATTTT

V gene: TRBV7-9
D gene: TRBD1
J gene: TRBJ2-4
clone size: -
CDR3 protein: CASSLDGTGINIQYF
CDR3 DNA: TGTGCCAGCAGCTTAGACGGGACAGGGATAAACATTCAGTACTTC

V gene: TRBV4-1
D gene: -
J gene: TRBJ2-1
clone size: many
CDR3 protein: CASSQDPRGHYNEQFF
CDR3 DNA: TGCGCCAGCAGCCAAGACCCCCGGGGGCACTACAATGAGCAGTTCTTC

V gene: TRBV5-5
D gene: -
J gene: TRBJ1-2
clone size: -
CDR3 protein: CASSLALTGLGYTF
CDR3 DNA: TGTGCCAGCAGCTTGGCCCTCACGGGGCTTGGCTACACCTTC

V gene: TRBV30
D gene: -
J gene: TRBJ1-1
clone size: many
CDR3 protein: CAWSAKAAAGPPEAFF
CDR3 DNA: TGTGCCTGGAGCGCAAAGGCCGCCGCGGGACCCCCTGAAGCTTTCTTT